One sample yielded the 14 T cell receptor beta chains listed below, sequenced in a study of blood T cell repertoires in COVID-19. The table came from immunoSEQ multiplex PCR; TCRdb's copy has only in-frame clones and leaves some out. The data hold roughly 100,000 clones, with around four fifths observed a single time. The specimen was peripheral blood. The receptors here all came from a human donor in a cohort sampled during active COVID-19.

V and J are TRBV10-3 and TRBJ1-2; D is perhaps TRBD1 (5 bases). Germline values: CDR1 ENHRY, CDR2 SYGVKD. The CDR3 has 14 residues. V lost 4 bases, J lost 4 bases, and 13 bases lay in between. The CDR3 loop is CAISGRQYSYGYTF. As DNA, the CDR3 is TGTGCCATCAGTGGGCGACAGTATAGCTATGGCTACACCTTC.

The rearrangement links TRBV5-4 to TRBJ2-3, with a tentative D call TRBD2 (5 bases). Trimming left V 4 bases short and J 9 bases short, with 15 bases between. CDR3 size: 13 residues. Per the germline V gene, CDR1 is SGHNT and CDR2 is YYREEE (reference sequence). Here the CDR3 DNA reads TGTGCCAGCAGCGCTCGGGCCGGACTCACGCAGTATTTT. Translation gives CASSARAGLTQYF.

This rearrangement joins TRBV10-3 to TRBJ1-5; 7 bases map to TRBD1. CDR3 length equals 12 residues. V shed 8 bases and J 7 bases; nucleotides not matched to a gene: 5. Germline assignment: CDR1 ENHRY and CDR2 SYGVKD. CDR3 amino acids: CAIGSTGQPQHF. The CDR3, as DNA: TGTGCCATCGGCTCGACAGGGCAGCCCCAGCATTTT.

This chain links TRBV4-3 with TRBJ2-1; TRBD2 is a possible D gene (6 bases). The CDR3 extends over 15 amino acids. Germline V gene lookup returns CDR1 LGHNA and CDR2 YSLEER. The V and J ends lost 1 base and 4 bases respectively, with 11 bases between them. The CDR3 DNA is TGCGCCAGCAGCCAAGGCGTGCTAGCGTACAATGAGCAGTTCTTC. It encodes CASSQGVLAYNEQFF.

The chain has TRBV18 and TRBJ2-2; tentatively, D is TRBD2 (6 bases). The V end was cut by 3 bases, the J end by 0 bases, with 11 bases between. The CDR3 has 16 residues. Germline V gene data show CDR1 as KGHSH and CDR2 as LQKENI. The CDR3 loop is CASSPPSGSNTGELFF. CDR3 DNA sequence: TGTGCCAGCTCACCCCCGAGCGGGTCGAACACCGGGGAGCTGTTTTTT. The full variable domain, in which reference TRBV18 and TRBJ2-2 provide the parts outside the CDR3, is NAGVMQNPRHLVRRRGQEARLRCSPMKGHSHVYWYRQLPEEGLKFMVYLQKENIIDESGMPKERFSAEFPKEGPSILRIQQVVRGDSAAYFCASSPPSGSNTGELFFGEGSRLTVL.

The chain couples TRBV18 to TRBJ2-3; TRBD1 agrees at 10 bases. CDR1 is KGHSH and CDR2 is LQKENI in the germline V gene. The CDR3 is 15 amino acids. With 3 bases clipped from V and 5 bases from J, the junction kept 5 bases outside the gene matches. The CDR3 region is CASSPTGQGKDTQYF. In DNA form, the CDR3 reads TGTGCCAGCTCACCCACGGGACAGGGGAAAGATACGCAGTATTTT.

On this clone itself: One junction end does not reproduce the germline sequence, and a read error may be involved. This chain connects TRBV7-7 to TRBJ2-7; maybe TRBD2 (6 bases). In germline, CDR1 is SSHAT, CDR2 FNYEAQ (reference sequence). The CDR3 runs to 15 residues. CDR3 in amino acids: CASSFKLDREYEQYF. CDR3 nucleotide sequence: TGTGCTAGCAGCTTTAAACTAGACCGGGAGTACGAGCAGTACTTC.

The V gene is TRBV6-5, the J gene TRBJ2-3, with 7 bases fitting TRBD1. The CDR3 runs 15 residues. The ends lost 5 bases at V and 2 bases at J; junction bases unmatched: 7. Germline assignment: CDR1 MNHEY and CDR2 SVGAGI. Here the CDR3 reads CASSTGQPYTDTQYF. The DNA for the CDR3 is TGTGCCAGCAGTACGGGACAGCCCTACACAGATACGCAGTATTTT.

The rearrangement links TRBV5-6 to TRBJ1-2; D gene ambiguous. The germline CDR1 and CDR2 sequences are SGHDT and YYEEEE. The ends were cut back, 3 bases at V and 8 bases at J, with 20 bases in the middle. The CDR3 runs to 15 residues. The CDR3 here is CASSWGVVEEDGYTF. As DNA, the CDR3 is TGTGCCAGCAGCTGGGGTGTAGTTGAGGAGGACGGCTACACCTTC.

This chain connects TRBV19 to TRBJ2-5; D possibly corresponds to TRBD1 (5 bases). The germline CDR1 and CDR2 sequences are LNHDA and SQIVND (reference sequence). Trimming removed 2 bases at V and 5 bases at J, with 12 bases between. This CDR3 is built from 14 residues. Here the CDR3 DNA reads TGTGCCAGTAGTATATTTTCAGGGTCCGAGACCCAGTACTTC. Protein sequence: CASSIFSGSETQYF.

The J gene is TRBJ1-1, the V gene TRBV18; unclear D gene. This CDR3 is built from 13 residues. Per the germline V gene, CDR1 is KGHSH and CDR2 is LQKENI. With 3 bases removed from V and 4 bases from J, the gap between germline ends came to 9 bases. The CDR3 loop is CASSPETSTEAFF. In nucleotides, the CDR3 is TGTGCCAGCTCACCGGAGACGAGCACTGAAGCTTTCTTT.

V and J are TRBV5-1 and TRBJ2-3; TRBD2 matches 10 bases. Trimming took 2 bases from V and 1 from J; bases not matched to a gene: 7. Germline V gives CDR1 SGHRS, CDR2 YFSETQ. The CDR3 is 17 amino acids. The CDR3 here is CASSFAAGGPRTDTQYF. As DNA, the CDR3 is TGCGCCAGCAGCTTCGCAGCGGGGGGGCCTCGCACAGATACGCAGTATTTT.

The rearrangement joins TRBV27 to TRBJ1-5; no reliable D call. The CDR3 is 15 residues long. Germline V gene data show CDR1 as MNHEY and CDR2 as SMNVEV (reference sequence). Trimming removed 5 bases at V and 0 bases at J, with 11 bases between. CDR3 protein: CASSLGLNSNQPQHF. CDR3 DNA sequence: TGTGCCAGCAGTCTAGGACTGAATAGCAATCAGCCCCAGCATTTT.

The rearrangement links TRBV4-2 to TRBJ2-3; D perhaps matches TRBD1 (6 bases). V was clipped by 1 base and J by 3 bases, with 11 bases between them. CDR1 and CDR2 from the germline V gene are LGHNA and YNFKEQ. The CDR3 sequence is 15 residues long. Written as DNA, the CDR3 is TGTGCCAGCAGCCAAGTTCGCCAGGGGACAGATACGCAGTATTTT. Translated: CASSQVRQGTDTQYF.